Listed here are 29 T cell receptor beta chains from one sample, sequenced in a study of blood T cells in healthy people across ages. A sample-barcoded 5' primer and a J-beta primer mix were used in a second PCR of roughly 6 to 11 cycles. One entry per CDR3 protein results from TCRdb running MiXCR on the 5' RACE reads. The table records 850,000 to 1,000,000 distinct CDR3 sequences, about 53% of them present only once. The sample comprised blood. These receptors were taken from a woman aged 55-70 years in good health.

J is TRBJ2-5 and V is TRBV13, with a weak D call TRBD1 (6 bases). The germline V gene encodes CDR1 PRHDT and CDR2 FYEKMQ (reference sequence). With 6 bases removed from V and 5 bases from J, the gap between germline ends came to 13 bases. The CDR3 totals 13 residues. CDR3 region: CASSVGGLETQYF. In DNA form, the CDR3 reads TGTGCCAGCAGTGTAGGGGGTTTGGAGACCCAGTACTTC.

To note about this clonotype: A read error may be the cause here, since a much bigger clone is one base away. The chain is built from TRBV29-1 and TRBJ2-7; D perhaps matches TRBD2 (5 bases). This CDR3 has 11 amino acids. V lost 7 bases and J lost 4, with 11 bases in between. Germline V gene lookup returns CDR1 SQVTM and CDR2 ANQGSEA. CDR3 region: CSATRRYEQYF. As DNA, the CDR3 is TGCAGCGCGACCAGGAGGTACGAGCAGTACTTC.

V and J are TRBV12-3 or TRBV12-4 and TRBJ2-6; D uncertain. V was trimmed by 2 bases and J by 0 bases, leaving 14 bases between them. The CDR3 is made up of 18 amino acids. CDR3 DNA: TGTGCCAGCAGTTTAAGGGTAGGGTACCTCTCTGGGGCCAACGTCCTGACTTTC. Translated, it gives CASSLRVGYLSGANVLTF.

This clonotype has more than one count but fewer than ten. The genes are TRBV7-2 and TRBJ2-3, with a possible D match to TRBD2 (5 bases). V lost 1 base, J lost 4 bases, and 15 bases lay in between. The CDR3 sequence is 16 residues long. The V gene's germline CDR1 is SGHTA and CDR2 FQGNSA. The CDR3 region has the DNA TGTGCCAGCAGCTTAGAGGTGGGAGTTGAGGCAGATACGCAGTATTTT. This sequence encodes CASSLEVGVEADTQYF.

The table lists this clonotype with a count of one. J is TRBJ2-2 and V is TRBV3-1; D gene uncertain. The V end was cut by 4 bases, the J end by 8 bases, with 17 bases between. This CDR3 region has 15 residues. Germline CDR1 is LGHDT and CDR2 is YNNKEL (reference sequence). This chain's CDR3 is CASSRASLTMGELFF. The CDR3 bases are TGTGCCAGCAGCCGAGCCTCCCTGACGATGGGGGAGCTGTTTTTT.

This chain uses TRBV20-1 with TRBJ1-3; TRBD1 might be the D (5 bases). The length of the CDR3 is 18 residues. V was pared by 0 bases and J by 0 bases, with 18 bases between. Germline V gives CDR1 DFQATT, CDR2 SNEGSKA (reference sequence). CDR3 region: CSARDPSLGGHSGNTIYF. DNA of the CDR3: TGCAGTGCTAGAGATCCTTCTTTGGGTGGACACTCTGGAAACACCATATATTTT.

This clonotype was counted a few times. The genes are TRBV5-1 and TRBJ2-7; TRBD1 is a possible D gene (6 bases). V lost 4 bases, J lost 3 bases, and 14 bases lay in between. The CDR3 length is 14 residues. The germline V gene has CDR1 SGHRS and CDR2 YFSETQ. For the CDR3, the DNA is TGCGCCAGCAGCGAGGGCGGACAGAACTACGAGCAGTACTTC. It is translated as CASSEGGQNYEQYF.

V gene TRBV7-8 combines with J gene TRBJ2-5, with TRBD2 matching over 7 bases. Germline V gene sequence: CDR1 SGHVS, CDR2 FQNEAQ. The CDR3 length is 16 residues. The V and J ends lost 6 bases and 5 bases, in that order; junction bases with no gene match: 15. The DNA for the CDR3 is TGTGCCAGCAGGGGTGGGTGGCGGGAGATTGTGGAGACCCAGTACTTC. This sequence encodes CASRGGWREIVETQYF. Combining the CDR3 with reference TRBV7-8 and TRBJ2-5 gives the whole variable domain GAGVSQSPRYKVAKRGQDVALRCDPISGHVSLFWYQQALGQGPEFLTYFQNEAQLDKSGLPSDRFFAERPEGSVSTLKIQRTQQEDSAVYLCASRGGWREIVETQYFGPGTRLLVL.

V gene TRBV29-1 combines with J gene TRBJ2-1, with a possible D match to TRBD1 (5 bases). The germline CDR1 and CDR2 sequences are SQVTM and ANQGSEA. V dropped 7 bases and J dropped 9 bases, with 25 bases sitting between them. The CDR3 is 15 amino acids. The CDR3 here is CSAEGSGGAHLEQFF. DNA of the CDR3: TGCAGCGCCGAAGGTAGTGGTGGGGCCCATCTTGAGCAGTTCTTC.

The chain employs TRBV20-1 and TRBJ1-5; D is undetermined. The germline V gene encodes CDR1 DFQATT and CDR2 SNEGSKA (reference sequence). The CDR3 spans 16 residues. The germline V and J ends were trimmed by 0 bases and 0 bases, with 12 bases remaining between them. DNA of the CDR3: TGCAGTGCTAGAGAAGTGACGGGGTATAGCAATCAGCCCCAGCATTTT. This sequence encodes CSAREVTGYSNQPQHF.

CDR3 residues: CASSSWTSGNNNEQYF. The CDR3 DNA follows: TGTGCCAGCAGCTCGTGGACTAGCGGCAACAACAATGAGCAGTACTTC. The rearrangement uses TRBV13 and TRBJ2-1; 10 nucleotides agree with TRBD2. The J call is uncertain, as TRBJ2-7 better fits the DNA end. The germline V gene encodes CDR1 PRHDT and CDR2 FYEKMQ (reference sequence). This CDR3 is 16 amino acids long.

The chain has TRBV11-1 and TRBJ2-7, with 7 nucleotides matching TRBD1. The CDR3 runs 14 residues. The J segment lost 3 bases and the V segment lost 4 bases, leaving 6 bases of the junction unmatched. The germline CDR1 and CDR2 sequences are SGHAT and FQDESV (reference sequence). In DNA, the CDR3 is TGTGCCAGCAGCTACCGGGACAGCTACTACGAGCAGTACTTC. This sequence encodes CASSYRDSYYEQYF.

CDR3 protein: CASSAAGADLYGYTF. CDR3 nucleotides: TGTGCCAGCAGCGCCGCCGGGGCAGACCTATATGGCTACACCTTC. The chain joins TRBV7-2 to TRBJ1-2; possible D gene TRBD1, 5 bases. The CDR3 sequence is 15 residues long. CDR1 is SGHTA, CDR2 FQGNSA, per germline. The V gene lost 5 bases and the J gene lost 5 bases, with 18 bases spanning the gap.

The rearrangement uses TRBV20-1 and TRBJ1-5; D is undetermined. From germline, CDR1 is DFQATT and CDR2 SNEGSKA (reference sequence). Trimming cost V 7 bases and J 5 bases, with 6 bases left between them. The CDR3 length is 10 residues. The CDR3 DNA follows: TGCAGTGGTACCGATCAGCCCCAGCATTTT. It codes for CSGTDQPQHF.

This sequence joins TRBV7-7 and TRBJ2-1, with 11 bases fitting TRBD2. The germline CDR1 and CDR2 sequences are SSHAT and FNYEAQ (reference sequence). The junction had 8 bases not matched to a gene; V was cut back by 1 base and J by 9 bases. This CDR3 is built from 16 residues. The CDR3 nucleotides read TGTGCCAGCAGCTTAGACCTAGCGGGAGGTCGGGGTGAGCAGTTCTTC. It specifies CASSLDLAGGRGEQFF.

The CDR3 protein is CASSVWDYGTQYF. In DNA form, the CDR3 reads TGTGCCAGCAGTGTTTGGGACTATGGGACCCAGTACTTC. This rearrangement joins TRBV12-3 or TRBV12-4 to TRBJ2-7, with TRBD2 matching over 7 bases. The J call may be in error: the DNA end matches TRBJ2-5 better. The CDR3 has 13 amino acids.

The rearrangement uses TRBV29-1 and TRBJ2-2, with a tentative D call TRBD1 (6 bases). V gave up 6 bases and J gave up 7 bases, with 21 bases separating them. The CDR3 runs to 15 residues. The V gene's germline CDR1 is SQVTM and CDR2 ANQGSEA. CDR3 nucleotides: TGCAGCGTGTGGGACATGGGGCAGGAAGGCGGGGAGCTGTTTTTT. Its protein is CSVWDMGQEGGELFF.

This clonotype was observed a handful of times. V is TRBV10-2 and J is TRBJ1-4; D is undetermined. The CDR3 sequence is 13 residues long. The V end lost 4 bases, the J end lost 8 bases, and 11 bases lay between the germline ends. Germline values: CDR1 WSHSY, CDR2 SAAADI. CDR3 DNA sequence: TGCGCCAGCAGTGGGGGTCTGGAGGAAAAACTGTTTTTT. As protein: CASSGGLEEKLFF.

This rearrangement joins TRBV6-5 to TRBJ2-7; D gene uncertain. V lost 6 bases to trimming and J lost 2 bases, with 14 bases between them. This CDR3 is built from 14 residues. Germline loops: CDR1 MNHEY, CDR2 SVGAGI. Here the CDR3 reads CASSLHFGPYEQYF. Written as DNA, the CDR3 is TGTGCCAGCAGCCTACACTTCGGGCCCTACGAGCAGTACTTC.

The J gene is TRBJ2-1, the V gene TRBV7-9; weak D call: TRBD2 (6 bases). Trimming removed 9 bases at V and 2 bases at J, with 14 bases between. Germline lookup yields CDR1 SEHNR and CDR2 FQNEAQ (reference sequence). This CDR3 region has 14 residues. CDR3 bases: TGTGCCAGTCAACCGGGACTCACCTACAATGAGCAGTTCTTC. This gives the protein CASQPGLTYNEQFF. Filled out from reference TRBV7-9 and TRBJ2-1, the complete variable domain reads DTGVSQNPRHKITKRGQNVTFRCDPISEHNRLYWYRQTLGQGPEFLTYFQNEAQLEKSRLLSDRFSAERPKGSFSTLEIQRTEQGDSAMYLCASQPGLTYNEQFFGPGTRLTVL.

The chain carries TRBV28 and TRBJ2-5, with 9 positions matching TRBD1. The closer fit of TRBJ2-7 to the DNA end suggests the J call may be wrong. This CDR3 has 15 residues. The V gene's germline CDR1 is MDHEN and CDR2 SYDVKM. CDR3 region: CASSLKQGATYEQYF. The CDR3 DNA is TGTGCCAGCAGTCTTAAACAGGGGGCTACTTACGAGCAGTACTTC.

V and J are TRBV6-6 and TRBJ2-1; TRBD2 might be the D (6 bases). V dropped 2 bases and J dropped 9 bases, with 14 bases sitting between them. Germline V lookup: CDR1 MNHNY, CDR2 SVGAGI (reference sequence). This CDR3 contains 14 residues. The CDR3 here is CASSYAGPRGEQFF. CDR3 nucleotides: TGTGCCAGCAGTTACGCGGGGCCTCGGGGTGAGCAGTTCTTC.

Only a few counts were recorded for this clonotype. The chain recombines TRBV7-9 with TRBJ2-1; 10 bases map to TRBD2. Germline CDR1 reads SEHNR; CDR2 reads FQNEAQ (reference sequence). This CDR3 contains 12 residues. J lost 8 bases, V lost 10 bases, and 5 bases had no gene match. In DNA, the CDR3 is TGTGCCATCACGGGACTAGCGTATGAGCAGTTCTTC. This codes for CAITGLAYEQFF.

This clonotype has just a few counts. This chain uses TRBV11-1 with TRBJ2-7; TRBD2 matches at 12 bases. V shed 1 base and J 4 bases; nucleotides not matched to a gene: 5. In germline, CDR1 is SGHAT, CDR2 FQDESV (reference sequence). The CDR3 contains 16 residues. The CDR3 is CASSLGLAGVGYEQYF. The CDR3 coding sequence is TGTGCCAGCAGCTTAGGACTAGCGGGAGTTGGGTACGAGCAGTACTTC.

This clonotype was seen only once. This chain links TRBV27 with TRBJ2-2, with D unresolved. V lost 5 bases to trimming and J lost 9 bases, with 13 bases between them. Per germline, CDR1 MNHEY and CDR2 SMNVEV (reference sequence). The CDR3 covers 13 residues. The DNA of the CDR3 is TGTGCCAGCAGTCTTGGCCTCGGGCGGGAGCTGTTTTTT. Translated, it gives CASSLGLGRELFF.

The chain links TRBV5-1 to TRBJ2-5; maybe TRBD1 (6 bases). The J call is doubtful: the DNA matches TRBJ2-4 better. CDR1 SGHRS and CDR2 YFSETQ come from the germline V gene. This CDR3 contains 16 residues. In DNA, the CDR3 is TGCGCCAGCAGCTTGGGACGGACAGAGGTCGGAAACATTCAGTACTTC. Translation: CASSLGRTEVGNIQYF.

The V call is TRBV2, the J call TRBJ2-2, with 9 bases fitting TRBD1. Germline loops: CDR1 SNHLY, CDR2 FYNNEI. The CDR3 totals 16 residues. V lost 4 bases and J lost 4; bases outside the gene matches: 7. CDR3 nucleotides: TGTGCCAGCAGTGTTTCCGGACAGGGGATCACCGGGGAGCTGTTTTTT. Its protein product is CASSVSGQGITGELFF.

This clonotype was picked up one time. The chain couples TRBV24-1 to TRBJ2-7; maybe TRBD2 (5 bases). The DNA end lines up better with TRBJ2-5; the J call may be wrong. The CDR3 has 13 residues. Looked up from germline, CDR1 is KGHDR and CDR2 is SFDVKD. CDR3 in amino acids: CATSDGVWETQYF. Written as DNA, the CDR3 is TGTGCCACCAGTGACGGGGTCTGGGAGACCCAGTACTTC.

This chain connects TRBV21-1 to TRBJ2-7; the table's D call, TRBD1, has no DNA check behind it. TRBV21-1 is tagged as a pseudogene. The CDR3 spans 17 residues. The CDR3 nucleotides are TGTGCCAGCAGCAAACTTAGTCGGGACAGGATGATCTACGAGCAGTACTTC. Its protein is CASSKLSRDRMIYEQYF.